The clone carrying this TCR beta chain was picked up a small number of times. Its matching antigen is unknown. Germline CDR1 reads SGHNT; CDR2 reads YYREEE (reference sequence). The CDR3 is made up of 14 amino acids. V dropped 4 bases and J dropped 2; count of bases not matched to a gene: 6. This specimen belongs to a study of cytomegalovirus exposure and HLA in healthy donors. About the research overall: Among the approximately 400 donors who were genotyped, about 80% fell in the genetic ancestry cluster that is associated with self-reported Caucasian donors.

Use of 60 Vbeta and 13 Jbeta primers characterized the PCR. Produced via immunoSEQ multiplex PCR; TCRdb's table is partial and in-frame only. Of about 160,000 clones in the sample, 60% to 85% were seen once. Study-level points and caveats: What a later analysis reportedly showed was that an Asian-associated ancestry cluster had fewer N-insertions than the approximately 700-donor mean. Roughly uniform depth of sequencing across donors was assumed in presence/absence analyses.

Sequences were obtained from PBMCs. The clonotype was recovered from a woman in her forties in good health and CMV-seropositive. The chain carries TRBV5-4 and TRBJ2-7; 7 nucleotides agree with TRBD1. The CDR3 loop reads CASSLGDSPYEQYF. DNA of the CDR3: TGTGCCAGCAGCCTGGGGGACAGTCCCTACGAGCAGTACTTC.